This entry describes one T cell receptor beta chain. As originally analysed: Scientists estimated how many nucleated cells there were by amplifying reference gene primers. Clones were read by immunoSEQ multiplex PCR, and TCRdb kept only the in-frame ones, dropping some. D and trimming come from the DNA, and the V and J calls and clone size come from that table. The sample contains 75,000 to 100,000 clones, just under 90% of which appear only once. The data were taken from a study of blood T cell repertoires in COVID-19. Study context: Some COVID-19 samples were acute and others convalescent; all came from the United States, Italy and Spain. T cells, B-cell-depleted T cells, or PBMCs supplied cDNA or gDNA.

Between the trimmed V and J ends, which lost 4 bases and 3 bases, there was a span of 10 bases. Germline CDR1 reads MNHEY; CDR2 reads SMNVEV (reference sequence). The length of the CDR3 is 13 residues. Sequences were obtained from peripheral blood. The chain joins TRBV27 to TRBJ2-7, with D tentatively TRBD1 (6 bases). The TCR sequence derives from a human donor in a cohort sampled during active COVID-19. The chain's CDR3 is CASSSGQLYEQYF. In DNA, the CDR3 is TGTGCCAGCAGTTCCGGACAGCTCTACGAGCAGTACTTC.